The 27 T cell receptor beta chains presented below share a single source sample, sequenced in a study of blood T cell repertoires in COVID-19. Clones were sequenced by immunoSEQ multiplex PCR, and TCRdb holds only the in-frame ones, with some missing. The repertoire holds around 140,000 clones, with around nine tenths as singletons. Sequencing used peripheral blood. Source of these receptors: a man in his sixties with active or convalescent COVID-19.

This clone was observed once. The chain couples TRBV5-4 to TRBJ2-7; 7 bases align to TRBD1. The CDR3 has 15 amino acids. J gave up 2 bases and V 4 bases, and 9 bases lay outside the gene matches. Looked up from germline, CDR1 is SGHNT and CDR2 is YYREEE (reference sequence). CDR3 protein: CASSPGQVLTYEQYF. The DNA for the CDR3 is TGTGCCAGCAGCCCAGGACAGGTCCTGACCTACGAGCAGTACTTC. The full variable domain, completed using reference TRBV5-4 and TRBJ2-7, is ETGVTQSPTHLIKTRGQQVTLRCSSQSGHNTVSWYQQALGQGPQFIFQYYREEENGRGNFPPRFSGLQFPNYSSELNVNALELDDSALYLCASSPGQVLTYEQYFGPGTRLTVT.

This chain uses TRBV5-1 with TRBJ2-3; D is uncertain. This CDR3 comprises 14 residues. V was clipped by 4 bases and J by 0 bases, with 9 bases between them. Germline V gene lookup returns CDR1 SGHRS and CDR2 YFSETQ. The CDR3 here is CASSIHASTDTQYF. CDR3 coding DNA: TGCGCCAGCAGCATACACGCTAGCACAGATACGCAGTATTTT.

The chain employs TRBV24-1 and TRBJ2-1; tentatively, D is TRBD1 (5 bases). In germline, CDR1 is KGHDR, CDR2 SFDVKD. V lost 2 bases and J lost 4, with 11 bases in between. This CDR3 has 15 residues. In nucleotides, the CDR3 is TGTGCCACCAGTGATTCTCCAGGGTTTTACAATGAGCAGTTCTTC. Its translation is CATSDSPGFYNEQFF.

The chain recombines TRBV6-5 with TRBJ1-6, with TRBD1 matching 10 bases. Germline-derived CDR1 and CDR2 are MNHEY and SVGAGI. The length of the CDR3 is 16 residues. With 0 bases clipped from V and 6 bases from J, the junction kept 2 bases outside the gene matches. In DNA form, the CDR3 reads TGTGCCAGCAGTTACTCCGGGACAGGGGTTAATTCACCCCTCCACTTT. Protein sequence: CASSYSGTGVNSPLHF.

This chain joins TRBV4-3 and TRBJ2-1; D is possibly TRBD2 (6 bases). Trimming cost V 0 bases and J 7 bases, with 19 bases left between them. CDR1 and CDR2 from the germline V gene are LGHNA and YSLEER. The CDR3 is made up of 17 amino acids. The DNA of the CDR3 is TGCGCCAGCAGCCAAGAAAGGGAGGCAGCTTTGAGGAATGAGCAGTTCTTC. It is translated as CASSQEREAALRNEQFF.

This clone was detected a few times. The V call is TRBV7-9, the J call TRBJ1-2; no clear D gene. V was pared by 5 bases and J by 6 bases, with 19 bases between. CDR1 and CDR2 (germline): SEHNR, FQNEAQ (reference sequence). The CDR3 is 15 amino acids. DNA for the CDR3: TGTGCCAGCAGCCACCTAGAAGTAGTCCGGGATGGCTACACCTTC. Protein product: CASSHLEVVRDGYTF.

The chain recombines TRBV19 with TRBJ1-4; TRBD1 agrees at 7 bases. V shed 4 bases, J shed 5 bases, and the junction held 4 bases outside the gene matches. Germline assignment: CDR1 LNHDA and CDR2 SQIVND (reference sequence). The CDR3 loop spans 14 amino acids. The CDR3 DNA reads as TGTGCCAGTAGTAATCCGGGACAGAATGAAAAACTGTTTTTT. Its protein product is CASSNPGQNEKLFF.

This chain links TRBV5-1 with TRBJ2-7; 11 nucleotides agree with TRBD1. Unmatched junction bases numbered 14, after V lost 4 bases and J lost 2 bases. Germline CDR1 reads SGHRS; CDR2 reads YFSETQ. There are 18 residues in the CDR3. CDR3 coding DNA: TGCGCCAGCAGCATGCCGGGACAGGGGGTGTCTAGTCCCTACGAGCAGTACTTC. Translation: CASSMPGQGVSSPYEQYF.

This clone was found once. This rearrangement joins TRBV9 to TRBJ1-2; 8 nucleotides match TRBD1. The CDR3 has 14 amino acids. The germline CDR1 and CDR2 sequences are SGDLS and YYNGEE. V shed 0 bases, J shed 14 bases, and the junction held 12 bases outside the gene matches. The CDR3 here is CASSVAPDRDVRTF. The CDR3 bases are TGTGCCAGCAGCGTAGCTCCGGACAGGGATGTAAGGACCTTC.

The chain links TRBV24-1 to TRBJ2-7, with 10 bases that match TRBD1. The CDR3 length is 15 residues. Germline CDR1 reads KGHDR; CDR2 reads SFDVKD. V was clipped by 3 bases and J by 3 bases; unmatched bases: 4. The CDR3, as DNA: TGTGCCACCAGTGATCCCCGGGACAGGGGCTACGAGCAGTACTTC. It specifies CATSDPRDRGYEQYF.

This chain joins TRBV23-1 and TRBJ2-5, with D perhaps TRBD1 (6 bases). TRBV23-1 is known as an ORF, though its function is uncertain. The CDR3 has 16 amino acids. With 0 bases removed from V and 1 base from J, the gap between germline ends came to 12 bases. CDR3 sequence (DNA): TGCGCCAGCAGTCAATCGTCACAGGGAATCCAAGAGACCCAGTACTTC. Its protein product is CASSQSSQGIQETQYF.

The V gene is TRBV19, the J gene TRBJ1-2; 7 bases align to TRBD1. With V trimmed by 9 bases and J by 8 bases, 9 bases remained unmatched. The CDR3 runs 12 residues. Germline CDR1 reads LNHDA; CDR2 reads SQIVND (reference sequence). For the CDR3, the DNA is TGTGCCAGCGTGACAGGGAACGGAGGCTACACCTTC. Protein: CASVTGNGGYTF.

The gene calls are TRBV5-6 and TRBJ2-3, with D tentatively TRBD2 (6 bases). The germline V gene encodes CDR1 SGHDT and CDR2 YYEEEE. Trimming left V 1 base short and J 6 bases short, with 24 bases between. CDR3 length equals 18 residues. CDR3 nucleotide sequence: TGTGCCAGCAGCTTGTATGGCCAGCCCCAGCGCGGGGCCGATACGCAGTATTTT. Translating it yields CASSLYGQPQRGADTQYF.

CDR3 sequence: CASRGTSGSRGEQFF. The CDR3 nucleotides are TGTGCCAGCAGGGGGACTAGCGGGAGCCGGGGGGAGCAGTTCTTC. This rearrangement joins TRBV3-1 (or the pseudogene TRBV3-2) to TRBJ2-1; 14 bases align to TRBD2. This CDR3 is built from 15 residues. The V and J ends lost 6 bases and 10 bases, in that order; junction bases with no gene match: 8. Germline V gives CDR1 LGHDT, CDR2 YNNKEL (reference sequence).

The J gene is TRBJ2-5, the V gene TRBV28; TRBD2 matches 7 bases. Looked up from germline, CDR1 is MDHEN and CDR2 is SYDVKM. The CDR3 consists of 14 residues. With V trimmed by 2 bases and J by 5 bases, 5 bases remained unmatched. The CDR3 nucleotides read TGTGCCAGCAGTTTAGCGGGAGAAGTCGAGACCCAGTACTTC. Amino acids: CASSLAGEVETQYF.

This CDR3 is CASSPRSTSYEQYF. CDR3 in DNA: TGTGCCAGCAGCCCCCGTAGCACCTCCTACGAGCAGTACTTC. The chain uses TRBV7-8 and TRBJ2-7; no reliable D call. V shed 5 bases and J shed 0 bases, with 11 bases lying between them. The CDR3 is 14 amino acids. CDR1 is SGHVS and CDR2 is FQNEAQ in the germline V gene. Full variable domain (remainder filled in from reference TRBV7-8 and TRBJ2-7): GAGVSQSPRYKVAKRGQDVALRCDPISGHVSLFWYQQALGQGPEFLTYFQNEAQLDKSGLPSDRFFAERPEGSVSTLKIQRTQQEDSAVYLCASSPRSTSYEQYFGPGTRLTVT.

DNA for the CDR3: TGTGCCAGCAGCTTAGATTGGCGGGAGGCAGATACGCAGTATTTT. This sequence encodes CASSLDWREADTQYF. This chain connects TRBV13 to TRBJ2-3; 8 positions match TRBD2. CDR1 and CDR2 (germline): PRHDT, FYEKMQ (reference sequence). The CDR3 sequence is 15 residues long. V lost 1 base to trimming and J lost 4 bases; unmatched junction nucleotides: 4.

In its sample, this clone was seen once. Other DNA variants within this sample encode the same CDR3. The CDR3 sequence: CASSRLAGGYEQYF. The CDR3 DNA reads TGTGCCAGCAGTCGGCTAGCGGGAGGTTACGAGCAGTACTTC. The chain is built from TRBV28 and TRBJ2-7, with 11 bases identical to TRBD2. The CDR3 extends over 14 amino acids. J was trimmed by 4 bases and V by 5 bases; bases with no gene match: 4. CDR1 and CDR2 from the germline V gene are MDHEN and SYDVKM.

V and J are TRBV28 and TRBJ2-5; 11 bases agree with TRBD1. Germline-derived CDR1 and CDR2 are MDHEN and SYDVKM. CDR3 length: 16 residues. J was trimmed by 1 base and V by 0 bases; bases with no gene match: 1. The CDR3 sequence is CASSLWGTGGQETQYF. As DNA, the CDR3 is TGTGCCAGCAGTTTATGGGGGACAGGGGGCCAAGAGACCCAGTACTTC.

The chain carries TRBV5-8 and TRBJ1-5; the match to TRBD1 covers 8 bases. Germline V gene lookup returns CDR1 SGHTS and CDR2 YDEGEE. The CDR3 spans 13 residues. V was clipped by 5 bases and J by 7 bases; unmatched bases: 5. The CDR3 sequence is CASRHRGNQPQHF. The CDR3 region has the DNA TGTGCCAGCAGACACAGGGGGAACCAGCCCCAGCATTTT.

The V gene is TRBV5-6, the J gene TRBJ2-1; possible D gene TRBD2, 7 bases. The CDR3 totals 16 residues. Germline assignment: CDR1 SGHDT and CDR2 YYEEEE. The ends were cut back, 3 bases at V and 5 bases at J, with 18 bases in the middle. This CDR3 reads CASSSPTGGTHNEQFF. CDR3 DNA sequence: TGTGCCAGCAGCTCCCCGACGGGGGGCACACACAATGAGCAGTTCTTC.

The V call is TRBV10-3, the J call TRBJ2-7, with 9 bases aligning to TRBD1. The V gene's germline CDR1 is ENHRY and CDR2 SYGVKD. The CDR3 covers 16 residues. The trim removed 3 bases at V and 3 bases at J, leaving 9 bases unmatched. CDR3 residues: CAISDPTGGLVYEQYF. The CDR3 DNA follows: TGTGCCATCAGTGACCCGACAGGGGGGTTGGTCTACGAGCAGTACTTC.

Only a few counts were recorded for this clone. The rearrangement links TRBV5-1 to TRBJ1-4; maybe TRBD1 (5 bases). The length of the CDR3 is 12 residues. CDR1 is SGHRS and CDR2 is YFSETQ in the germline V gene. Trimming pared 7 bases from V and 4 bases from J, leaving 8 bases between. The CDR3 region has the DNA TGCGCCAGCCGCGACAGTAATGAAAAACTGTTTTTT. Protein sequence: CASRDSNEKLFF. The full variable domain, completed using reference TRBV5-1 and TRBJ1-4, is KAGVTQTPRYLIKTRGQQVTLSCSPISGHRSVSWYQQTPGQGLQFLFEYFSETQRNKGNFPGRFSGRQFSNSRSEMNVSTLELGDSALYLCASRDSNEKLFFGSGTQLSVL.

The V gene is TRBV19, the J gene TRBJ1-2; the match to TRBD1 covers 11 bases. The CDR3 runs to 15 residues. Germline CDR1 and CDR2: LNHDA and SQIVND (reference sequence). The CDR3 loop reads CATGTGGPPDYGYTF. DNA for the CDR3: TGTGCGACCGGGACAGGGGGACCCCCGGACTATGGCTACACCTTC.

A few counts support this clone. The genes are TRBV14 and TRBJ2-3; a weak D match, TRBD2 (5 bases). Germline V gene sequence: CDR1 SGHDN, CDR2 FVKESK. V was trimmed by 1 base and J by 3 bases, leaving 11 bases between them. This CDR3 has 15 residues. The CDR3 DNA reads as TGTGCCAGCAGCCAAGGCTTACTAGTAACAGATACGCAGTATTTT. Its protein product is CASSQGLLVTDTQYF.

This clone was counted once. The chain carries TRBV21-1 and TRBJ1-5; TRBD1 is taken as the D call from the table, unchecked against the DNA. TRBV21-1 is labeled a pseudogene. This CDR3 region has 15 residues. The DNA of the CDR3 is TGTGCCAGCATTCTGGTGACAGGGGTTGATCAGCCCCAGCATTTT. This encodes CASILVTGVDQPQHF.

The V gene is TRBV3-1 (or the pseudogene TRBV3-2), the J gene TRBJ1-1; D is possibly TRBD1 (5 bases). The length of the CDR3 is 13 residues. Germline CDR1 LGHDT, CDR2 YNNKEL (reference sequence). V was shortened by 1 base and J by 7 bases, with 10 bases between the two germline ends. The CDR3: CASSQATGLEAFF. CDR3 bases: TGTGCCAGCAGCCAAGCGACGGGACTTGAAGCTTTCTTT.